The 24 T cell receptor beta chains given below trace back to one sample, sequenced in a study of shared clonotypes between healthy human individuals. Clones were sequenced by immunoSEQ multiplex PCR, and TCRdb holds only the in-frame ones, with some missing. The top ten clones hold roughly 1% of a sample with millions of clones, about 95% of them seen once. It was CD45RO-negative cells, positively selected for CCR7, that made up naive CD8 cells, with terminally differentiated effector memory CD45RA+ cells excluded. Material for sequencing was naive CD8+ T cells sorted from blood. Receptors originate from a young man in good health.

Details on this clone: Other nucleotide sequences from this sample produce the same CDR3. CDR3 DNA: TGTGCCAGCAGTCTTAGCGGACCATACAATGAGCAGTTCTTC. Residues: CASSLSGPYNEQFF. The J gene is TRBJ2-1, the V gene TRBV6-5; weak D call: TRBD2 (6 bases). Per the germline V gene, CDR1 is MNHEY and CDR2 is SVGAGI. This CDR3 has 14 residues. The germline V and J ends were trimmed by 5 bases and 4 bases, with 12 bases remaining between them.

The rearrangement links TRBV5-6 to TRBJ2-7, with D maybe TRBD1 (6 bases). Trimming removed 6 bases at V and 5 bases at J, with 12 bases between. CDR1 SGHDT and CDR2 YYEEEE come from the germline V gene. The CDR3 has 12 residues. CDR3 loop: CASKQGNDEQYF. The CDR3 nucleotides are TGTGCCAGCAAACAGGGTAACGACGAGCAGTACTTC.

The chain employs TRBV19 and TRBJ1-1; D might be TRBD1 (6 bases). The CDR3 is 14 residues long. The germline V gene has CDR1 LNHDA and CDR2 SQIVND (reference sequence). V was cut by 9 bases and J by 3 bases, with 17 bases left in between. CDR3 sequence: CASRDNPADTEAFF. The CDR3 region has the DNA TGTGCCAGCCGGGACAACCCCGCAGACACTGAAGCTTTCTTT.

V and J are TRBV5-8 and TRBJ2-7, with D maybe TRBD1 (5 bases). Trimming removed 4 bases at V and 2 bases at J, with 10 bases between. The V gene's germline CDR1 is SGHTS and CDR2 YDEGEE. This CDR3 region has 13 residues. The CDR3 region is CASSPDRAYEQYF. The DNA for the CDR3 is TGTGCCAGCAGCCCAGACAGAGCCTACGAGCAGTACTTC.

The chain has TRBV4-1 and TRBJ2-2; 7 nucleotides agree with TRBD2. Germline V gene data show CDR1 as MGHRA and CDR2 as YSYEKL. This CDR3 region has 16 residues. V was clipped by 1 base and J by 7 bases; unmatched bases: 9. The CDR3 spells CASSQVGGVEHGELFF. The CDR3 nucleotides are TGCGCCAGCAGCCAAGTGGGAGGGGTTGAACACGGGGAGCTGTTTTTT.

V gene TRBV27 combines with J gene TRBJ2-7; D might be TRBD1 (5 bases). The CDR3 has 13 residues. Trimming cost V 5 bases and J 3 bases, with 11 bases left between them. Germline CDR1 reads MNHEY; CDR2 reads SMNVEV (reference sequence). The CDR3 nucleotides read TGTGCCAGCAGTATTACAGGTATCTACGAGCAGTACTTC. It specifies CASSITGIYEQYF.

Points on this clone: The same CDR3 arises from other DNA sequences in this sample as well. The V and J genes are TRBV4-1 and TRBJ2-1; TRBD1 matches 7 bases. CDR3 length: 13 residues. Germline values: CDR1 MGHRA, CDR2 YSYEKL. The ends lost 5 bases at V and 4 bases at J; junction bases unmatched: 2. The CDR3 is CASSLDRYNEQFF. The CDR3 DNA reads TGCGCCAGCAGCTTGGACAGGTACAATGAGCAGTTCTTC.

The J gene is TRBJ2-7, the V gene TRBV11-2; 10 nucleotides agree with TRBD1. V shed 3 bases and J 3 bases; nucleotides not matched to a gene: 8. CDR1 SGHAT and CDR2 FQNNGV come from the germline V gene. The CDR3 loop spans 16 amino acids. The CDR3 reads CASSFEPGQGFYEQYF. The CDR3 DNA reads as TGTGCCAGCAGCTTTGAGCCGGGACAGGGGTTCTACGAGCAGTACTTC.

This chain joins TRBV21-1 and TRBJ2-1; the table's D call of TRBD2 was not tested on the DNA. TRBV21-1 is deemed a pseudogene. This CDR3 spans 17 amino acids. The CDR3 bases are TGTGCCAGCAGCAAAGGAAATTGCGGGAGGGTCTACAATGAGCAGTTCTTC. Protein sequence: CASSKGNCGRVYNEQFF.

This sequence joins TRBV28 and TRBJ2-5; the match to TRBD2 covers 16 bases. Germline trimming cut 2 bases from V and 5 bases from J; bases unmatched to any gene: 11. This CDR3 is built from 19 residues. Germline V gene sequence: CDR1 MDHEN, CDR2 SYDVKM. This chain's CDR3 is CASSLLGTSGGAIQETQYF. The CDR3 region has the DNA TGTGCCAGCAGTTTACTGGGGACTAGCGGGGGGGCCATTCAGGAGACCCAGTACTTC.

The V call is TRBV2, the J call TRBJ2-7; no firm D call. Germline CDR1 reads SNHLY; CDR2 reads FYNNEI. The CDR3 runs to 11 residues. V was trimmed by 8 bases and J by 4 bases, leaving 9 bases between them. The DNA for the CDR3 is TGTGCCAGCCGTGTGGGATACGAGCAGTACTTC. Its translation: CASRVGYEQYF.

The gene calls are TRBV7-9 and TRBJ2-5; 7 nucleotides agree with TRBD2. This CDR3 region has 16 residues. Germline V gives CDR1 SEHNR, CDR2 FQNEAQ (reference sequence). V dropped 5 bases and J dropped 3; count of bases not matched to a gene: 12. The CDR3 region is CASSHRPGEGKETQYF. The CDR3 coding sequence is TGTGCCAGCAGCCACCGGCCCGGGGAGGGAAAAGAGACCCAGTACTTC.

V and J are TRBV5-1 and TRBJ2-3, with 7 nucleotides matching TRBD2. Germline values: CDR1 SGHRS, CDR2 YFSETQ. V lost 4 bases, J lost 3 bases, and 5 bases stayed unmatched. The CDR3 is 14 amino acids. The CDR3: CASSPLAETDTQYF. CDR3 DNA sequence: TGCGCCAGCAGCCCCCTAGCGGAGACAGATACGCAGTATTTT.

This chain connects TRBV19 to TRBJ2-7; D is undetermined. CDR1 is LNHDA and CDR2 is SQIVND in the germline V gene (reference sequence). This CDR3 region has 13 residues. Trimming removed 2 bases from V and 3 bases from J, with 8 bases in between. As DNA, the CDR3 is TGTGCCAGTAGTATATCGCCAGACTACGAGCAGTACTTC. Amino acids: CASSISPDYEQYF.

This chain links TRBV2 with TRBJ2-7, with TRBD1 as a possible D gene (5 bases). CDR1 SNHLY and CDR2 FYNNEI come from the germline V gene. Trimming cost V 9 bases and J 2 bases, with 29 bases left between them. The CDR3 consists of 18 residues. CDR3 residues: CASTVRPLGPDSPYEQYF. In nucleotides, the CDR3 is TGTGCCAGTACAGTCCGTCCGTTGGGGCCAGACTCTCCCTACGAGCAGTACTTC.

The CDR3 DNA follows: TGCGCCAGCAGCCAAGATGACCAAGGGGGCGCCGACACTGAAGCTTTCTTT. Its translation: CASSQDDQGGADTEAFF. The chain recombines TRBV4-3 with TRBJ1-1, with 7 bases identical to TRBD1. The junction had 10 bases not matched to a gene; V was cut back by 0 bases and J by 3 bases. In germline, CDR1 is LGHNA, CDR2 YSLEER. The CDR3 loop spans 17 amino acids.

A single count supports this clone. The V gene is TRBV7-9, the J gene TRBJ2-5, with D perhaps assigned TRBD1 or TRBD2 (5 bases each). Trimming stripped 4 bases from V and 4 bases from J, with 22 bases between. Germline V gene lookup returns CDR1 SEHNR and CDR2 FQNEAQ (reference sequence). The CDR3 runs to 17 residues. CDR3 loop: CASSSPRGRAGGETQYF. CDR3 nucleotide sequence: TGTGCCAGCAGCTCCCCGAGAGGAAGGGCTGGGGGAGAGACCCAGTACTTC.

This rearrangement joins TRBV28 to TRBJ2-1; D remains ambiguous. The germline V gene has CDR1 MDHEN and CDR2 SYDVKM. Trimming left V 3 bases short and J 9 bases short, with 12 bases between. The CDR3 length is 13 residues. The CDR3 region is CASSFQVTVEQFF. The CDR3 DNA is TGTGCCAGCAGTTTTCAGGTAACCGTTGAGCAGTTCTTC.

This clone has just one count. V is TRBV4-1 and J is TRBJ1-2, with D possibly matching TRBD1 (5 bases). This CDR3 region has 18 residues. Trimming left V 0 bases short and J 0 bases short, with 17 bases between. Germline CDR1 MGHRA, CDR2 YSYEKL. CDR3 residues: CASSQDPGTPRPNYGYTF. The CDR3 region has the DNA TGCGCCAGCAGCCAAGATCCAGGGACTCCCAGACCTAACTATGGCTACACCTTC.

The chain combines TRBV9 with TRBJ2-1; a weak D match, TRBD2 (7 bases). V lost 1 base and J lost 9, with 14 bases in between. The germline gives CDR1 SGDLS, CDR2 YYNGEE. This CDR3 has 14 amino acids. Here the CDR3 reads CASSVQFRGGEQFF. In nucleotides, the CDR3 is TGTGCCAGCAGCGTACAGTTTAGGGGGGGTGAGCAGTTCTTC.

The V gene is TRBV7-6, the J gene TRBJ2-7; TRBD1 agrees at 7 bases. J gave up 5 bases and V 1 base, and 5 bases lay outside the gene matches. The CDR3 has 14 amino acids. Germline CDR1 and CDR2: SGHVS and FNYEAQ. CDR3 protein: CASSLGGGADEQYF. The CDR3, as DNA: TGTGCCAGCAGCTTAGGAGGGGGCGCAGACGAGCAGTACTTC. Together with reference TRBV7-6 and TRBJ2-7, the CDR3 gives the full variable domain: GAGVSQSPRYKVTKRGQDVALRCDPISGHVSLYWYRQALGQGPEFLTYFNYEAQQDKSGLPNDRFSAERPEGSISTLTIQRTEQRDSAMYRCASSLGGGADEQYFGPGTRLTVT.

This chain joins TRBV7-9 and TRBJ1-2; 7 bases are shared with TRBD1. Germline lookup yields CDR1 SEHNR and CDR2 FQNEAQ (reference sequence). V shed 5 bases, J shed 0 bases, and the junction held 6 bases outside the gene matches. The CDR3 loop spans 15 amino acids. CDR3 region: CASSQQGTANYGYTF. CDR3 in DNA: TGTGCCAGCAGCCAACAGGGGACAGCTAACTATGGCTACACCTTC.

In regard to this clone: Other nucleotide sequences from this sample produce the same CDR3. The chain joins TRBV7-9 to TRBJ1-1; D is unclear. The length of the CDR3 is 12 residues. Between the trimmed V and J ends, which lost 0 bases and 8 bases, there was a span of 7 bases. Germline values: CDR1 SEHNR, CDR2 FQNEAQ (reference sequence). CDR3 protein: CASSLALGEAFF. In DNA form, the CDR3 reads TGTGCCAGCAGCTTAGCGCTAGGAGAAGCTTTCTTT.

The rearrangement links TRBV27 to TRBJ2-1, with 7 nucleotides matching TRBD1. CDR3 size: 15 residues. With V trimmed by 2 bases and J by 4 bases, 5 bases remained unmatched. CDR1 is MNHEY, CDR2 SMNVEV, per germline (reference sequence). Written as DNA, the CDR3 is TGTGCCAGCAGTTTAAGGGACAGTGAATACAATGAGCAGTTCTTC. Protein: CASSLRDSEYNEQFF.